This TCR beta chain was sequenced in a study of blood T cell repertoires in COVID-19. Trimming removed 2 bases from V and 2 bases from J, with 18 bases in between. Germline-derived CDR1 and CDR2 are SGHVS and FQNEAQ. The CDR3 sequence is 17 residues long. In the authors' workflow: Amplifying reference gene primers gave estimates of nucleated cell counts. Data came from immunoSEQ multiplex PCR; TCRdb stores just in-frame clones and leaves some out. That table supplies the V and J calls and clone size; D and trimming were determined from the DNA. The table includes approximately 230,000 clones, around 90% detected once.

The sequence was obtained from a woman in her twenties or thirties with acute COVID-19. V gene TRBV7-8 combines with J gene TRBJ1-2; D perhaps matches TRBD1 (5 bases). The specimen was PBMCs or T cells enriched from blood (not recorded which). Here the CDR3 reads CASSLYPDSDNNYGYTF. CDR3 coding DNA: TGTGCCAGCAGCTTATATCCCGACAGTGACAACAACTATGGCTACACCTTC.